A selection of T cell receptor beta chains follows, all from one sample in a study of blood T cells in healthy people across ages. Via MiXCR, TCRdb re-called the 5' RACE reads, giving one row per CDR3 protein. The sample lists approximately 360,000 distinct CDR3 sequences, roughly half occurring once. The source material was blood. The receptors here all came from a man aged 55 to 70 in good health. The CDR3 runs from the conserved cysteine through the conserved F or W. A D gene is named only where the DNA matches it firmly. Expanded clones are given a class, and other clones once, few, many or no size at all.

v_gene: TRBV24-1
d_gene: -
j_gene: TRBJ2-3
abundance: -
CDR3nt: TGCGCCACCAGTGATGCGACTAGTCTGGGCGCAGATGCGCAGTATTTT
CDR3aa: CATSDATSLGADAQYF

v_gene: TRBV6-5
d_gene: TRBD1
j_gene: TRBJ2-6
abundance: -
CDR3nt: TGTGCCAGCAGAACGACGACAGGGCCTGGGGCCAACGTCCTGACTTTC
CDR3aa: CASRTTTGPGANVLTF

v_gene: TRBV12-3/TRBV12-4
d_gene: TRBD2
j_gene: TRBJ2-3
abundance: -
CDR3nt: TGTGCCAGCAGTTTGGGGACTAGCGGGAGGGGGACAGATACGCAGTATTTT
CDR3aa: CASSLGTSGRGTDTQYF

v_gene: TRBV5-1
d_gene: TRBD1
j_gene: TRBJ2-6
abundance: few
CDR3nt: TGCGCCAGCGGGGACAGTATCTTGGGGGCCAACGTCCTGACTTTC
CDR3aa: CASGDSILGANVLTF

v_gene: TRBV5-1
d_gene: -
j_gene: TRBJ2-1
abundance: once
CDR3nt: TGCGCCAGCAGCTTAGTAAGGGGGGCTTACAATGAGCAGTTCTTC
CDR3aa: CASSLVRGAYNEQFF

v_gene: TRBV20-1
d_gene: -
j_gene: TRBJ2-5
abundance: -
CDR3nt: TGCAGTGCTATTGAGGGGGAGACCCAGTACTTC
CDR3aa: CSAIEGETQYF

v_gene: TRBV20-1
d_gene: TRBD2
j_gene: TRBJ2-1
abundance: -
CDR3nt: TGCAGTGCAACGACTAGCGGGAGTTCTTACAATGAGCAGTTCTTC
CDR3aa: CSATTSGSSYNEQFF

v_gene: TRBV20-1
d_gene: -
j_gene: TRBJ1-2
abundance: -
CDR3nt: TGCAGTTCTGCCGAGACAGTCCCGCAAAGGGGCTACACCTTC
CDR3aa: CSSAETVPQRGYTF

v_gene: TRBV15
d_gene: -
j_gene: TRBJ2-1
abundance: many
CDR3nt: TGTGCCACCAGCAGAGGTTACGGTGCCCTCAATGAGCAGTTCTTC
CDR3aa: CATSRGYGALNEQFF

v_gene: TRBV20-1
d_gene: -
j_gene: TRBJ2-5
abundance: -
CDR3nt: TGCAGTGCTGGGTATAGGGTCGTGGTGCAAGAGACCCAGTACTTC
CDR3aa: CSAGYRVVVQETQYF

v_gene: TRBV6-1
d_gene: TRBD1
j_gene: TRBJ1-1
abundance: -
CDR3nt: TGTGCCAGCAGGCTTGGGACAGGGGGTGTGAGGAACACTGAAGCTTTCTTT
CDR3aa: CASRLGTGGVRNTEAFF

v_gene: TRBV7-2
d_gene: -
j_gene: TRBJ2-7
abundance: few
CDR3nt: TGTGCCAGCAGTCCCACAGCCTACGAGCAGTACTTC
CDR3aa: CASSPTAYEQYF

v_gene: TRBV2
d_gene: -
j_gene: TRBJ2-7
abundance: few
CDR3nt: TGTGCCAGCAGTGTCGAGGGTAGGGGCGAGCAGTACTTC
CDR3aa: CASSVEGRGEQYF

v_gene: TRBV5-1
d_gene: TRBD2
j_gene: TRBJ2-7
abundance: -
CDR3nt: TGCGCCAGCAGCTTAGGCGGGAGTAATTCCTACAATGAGCAGTACTTC
CDR3aa: CASSLGGSNSYNEQYF

v_gene: TRBV5-1
d_gene: TRBD2
j_gene: TRBJ2-1
abundance: -
CDR3nt: TGCGCCAGCAGCCCATTAGCGGGGGGGTCAGGCAATGAGCAGTTCTTC
CDR3aa: CASSPLAGGSGNEQFF

v_gene: TRBV7-2
d_gene: TRBD2
j_gene: TRBJ2-1
abundance: -
CDR3nt: TGTGCCAGCAGCCCTACTAGCGGGAGCTGGTATGAGCAGTTCTTC
CDR3aa: CASSPTSGSWYEQFF

v_gene: TRBV7-8
d_gene: -
j_gene: TRBJ2-5
abundance: -
CDR3nt: TGTGCCAGCAGCTTAGTAGAGGGGAAAGAGACCCAGTACTTC
CDR3aa: CASSLVEGKETQYF

v_gene: TRBV14
d_gene: -
j_gene: TRBJ2-1
abundance: few
CDR3nt: TGTGCCAGCAGCCAAGATTTAGGGGAGGGGGAGAATGAGCAGTTCTTC
CDR3aa: CASSQDLGEGENEQFF

v_gene: TRBV20-1
d_gene: TRBD2
j_gene: TRBJ2-3
abundance: -
CDR3nt: TGCAGTCCCCACTCGCGCAGCGGGAGGCCAGATACGCAGTATTTT
CDR3aa: CSPHSRSGRPDTQYF

v_gene: TRBV7-9
d_gene: -
j_gene: TRBJ2-7
abundance: once
CDR3nt: TGTACCAGCAGCTTTAACAACGAGCAGTACTTC
CDR3aa: CTSSFNNEQYF

v_gene: TRBV7-8
d_gene: TRBD2
j_gene: TRBJ2-7
abundance: few
CDR3nt: TGTGCCAGCAGCTTAGTCCCTAGCGGGGGCCTCTACGAGCAGTACTTC
CDR3aa: CASSLVPSGGLYEQYF

v_gene: TRBV7-2
d_gene: -
j_gene: TRBJ1-1
abundance: -
CDR3nt: TGTGCCAGCAGCTTAGGGGGTTTTTCTGCTGAAGCTTTCTTT
CDR3aa: CASSLGGFSAEAFF

v_gene: TRBV5-1
d_gene: TRBD2
j_gene: TRBJ2-7
abundance: few
CDR3nt: TGCGCCAGCAGCTTGCGGGGGGAAGACGAGCAGTACTTC
CDR3aa: CASSLRGEDEQYF

v_gene: TRBV4-2
d_gene: -
j_gene: TRBJ2-7
abundance: few
CDR3nt: TGTGCCAGCAGCCCATCTGAGGGAAGATACGAGCAGTACTTC
CDR3aa: CASSPSEGRYEQYF

v_gene: TRBV7-2
d_gene: -
j_gene: TRBJ2-1
abundance: many
CDR3nt: TGTGCCAGCAGCCTCGGGGTAGCGAGTGAGCAGTTCTTC
CDR3aa: CASSLGVASEQFF

v_gene: TRBV27
d_gene: TRBD1
j_gene: TRBJ2-7
abundance: once
CDR3nt: TGTGCCAGCAATCGACAGGGTAGCTGCGAGCAGTACTTC
CDR3aa: CASNRQGSCEQYF

v_gene: TRBV7-2
d_gene: -
j_gene: TRBJ2-5
abundance: -
CDR3nt: TGTGCCAGCAGGTTGACCGTGACTTCGACCCAAGAGACCCAGTACTTC
CDR3aa: CASRLTVTSTQETQYF

v_gene: TRBV27
d_gene: TRBD2
j_gene: TRBJ2-3
abundance: -
CDR3nt: TGTGCCAGCAGTTTATCCCTGACTAGCGGGGGCACAGATACGCAGTATTTT
CDR3aa: CASSLSLTSGGTDTQYF

v_gene: TRBV5-1
d_gene: TRBD1
j_gene: TRBJ2-5
abundance: few
CDR3nt: TGCGCCAGCAGCATAGACAGGGGAGGGACCCAGTACTTC
CDR3aa: CASSIDRGGTQYF

v_gene: TRBV3-1
d_gene: TRBD2
j_gene: TRBJ2-3
abundance: -
CDR3nt: TGTGCCAGCAGCCGGGCTTTAAGCGGGGGGACAGATACGCAGTATTTT
CDR3aa: CASSRALSGGTDTQYF

v_gene: TRBV3-1
d_gene: -
j_gene: TRBJ2-3
abundance: -
CDR3nt: TGTGCCAGCAGCCAAGATATCGTTGGGGGACCTAGCACAGATACGCAGTATTTT
CDR3aa: CASSQDIVGGPSTDTQYF

v_gene: TRBV20-1
d_gene: -
j_gene: TRBJ2-5
abundance: -
CDR3nt: TGCAGTCCCCGGGACCCCCTTAAGACCCAGTACTTC
CDR3aa: CSPRDPLKTQYF

v_gene: TRBV11-3
d_gene: -
j_gene: TRBJ2-7
abundance: -
CDR3nt: TGTGCCAGCAGCTTAGATTACACGGTCTCACCAAATGGGGCCGAGCAGTACTTC
CDR3aa: CASSLDYTVSPNGAEQYF

v_gene: TRBV4-1
d_gene: -
j_gene: TRBJ1-5
abundance: once
CDR3nt: -
CDR3aa: CASSQAFGGGAGNEHF

v_gene: TRBV18
d_gene: TRBD1
j_gene: TRBJ1-2
abundance: few
CDR3nt: TGTGCCAGCTCACCAGGGACAGTTGGCTATGGCTACACCTTC
CDR3aa: CASSPGTVGYGYTF

v_gene: TRBV6-5
d_gene: -
j_gene: TRBJ2-6
abundance: -
CDR3nt: TGTGCCAGCAGTTTTCCGACGGGGTCTGGGGCCAACGTCCTGACTTTC
CDR3aa: CASSFPTGSGANVLTF

v_gene: TRBV29-1
d_gene: TRBD1
j_gene: TRBJ1-2
abundance: -
CDR3nt: TGCAGCGTTGAAAAGGGGGCAGGAGGCTATGGCTACACCTTC
CDR3aa: CSVEKGAGGYGYTF

v_gene: TRBV9
d_gene: TRBD1
j_gene: TRBJ2-5
abundance: -
CDR3nt: TGTACCAGCAGCGTAGGGACAGGGCTGGACAATGAGCAGTACTTC
CDR3aa: CTSSVGTGLDNEQYF

v_gene: TRBV28
d_gene: TRBD1
j_gene: TRBJ1-1
abundance: -
CDR3nt: TGTGCCAGCAAACAGGGGAGCACTGAAGCTTTCTTT
CDR3aa: CASKQGSTEAFF

v_gene: TRBV6-6
d_gene: TRBD1
j_gene: TRBJ2-5
abundance: -
CDR3nt: TGTGCCAGCAGTTACTCAGGGACAGGTTCTCAAGAGACCCAGTACTTC
CDR3aa: CASSYSGTGSQETQYF

v_gene: TRBV4-1
d_gene: -
j_gene: TRBJ2-5
abundance: -
CDR3nt: TGCGCCAGCAGCCAAGACCCAGGTCAAGAGACCCAGTACTTC
CDR3aa: CASSQDPGQETQYF

v_gene: TRBV18
d_gene: TRBD2
j_gene: TRBJ2-7
abundance: few
CDR3nt: TGTGCCAGCTCACCGCGAGGGAGGGCCTCCTACGAGCAGTACTTC
CDR3aa: CASSPRGRASYEQYF